This TCR beta chain was obtained from a study of blood T cells in healthy people across ages. Trimming took off 1 base at V and 14 bases at J, with 16 bases between the two ends. This CDR3 has 13 residues. Then a second PCR, running roughly 7 to 11 cycles, was carried out with a sample-barcoded 5' primer and a J-beta primer mix. MiXCR was run by TCRdb on the 5' RACE reads, yielding one entry per CDR3 protein. The data contain 700,000 to 850,000 distinct CDR3 sequences, about 53% of them singletons. Broader study findings: Long-lived donors exceeded aged donors in naive CD4+ cells and diversity. Naive T cell percentage and TCR beta diversity correlated strongly. Unknown CMV status may confound age-related changes in expanded clones.

There are a few counts of this clonotype. Its specificity is unknown. V gene TRBV12-3 or TRBV12-4 combines with J gene TRBJ2-3; possible D gene TRBD1, 6 bases. Source material: blood. The receptor was derived from a man older than 75 in good health. The CDR3 is CASSLGTDRYAYF. In nucleotides, the CDR3 is TGTGCCAGCAGTTTAGGGACAGACAGATACGCGTATTTT.